This TCR beta chain came from a study of blood T cell repertoires in COVID-19. Study background: Both acute and convalescent COVID-19 samples were obtained from the United States, Italy and Spain. From T cells, B-cell-depleted T cells, or PBMCs came the material, which was cDNA or gDNA.

Per germline, CDR1 SGHVS and CDR2 FNYEAQ. The CDR3 extends over 16 amino acids. Trimming stripped 4 bases from V and 3 bases from J, with 17 bases between. In the original processing: Amplification of reference gene primers was used by the study to estimate nucleated cell counts. Here immunoSEQ multiplex PCR was the method, and the copy in TCRdb shows in-frame clones only, minus some. V, J and clone size are taken as reported in that table, and D and trimming were inferred from the DNA itself. This table holds around 160,000 clones, approximately 86% found once. The source is a woman aged 40 to 50 with active or convalescent COVID-19. V usage is TRBV7-6 and J usage is TRBJ2-3; possible D gene TRBD2, 5 bases. The specimen was peripheral blood. The CDR3: CASSWAPGVGTDTQYF. The CDR3 DNA is TGTGCCAGCAGCTGGGCCCCCGGGGTTGGGACAGATACGCAGTATTTT.